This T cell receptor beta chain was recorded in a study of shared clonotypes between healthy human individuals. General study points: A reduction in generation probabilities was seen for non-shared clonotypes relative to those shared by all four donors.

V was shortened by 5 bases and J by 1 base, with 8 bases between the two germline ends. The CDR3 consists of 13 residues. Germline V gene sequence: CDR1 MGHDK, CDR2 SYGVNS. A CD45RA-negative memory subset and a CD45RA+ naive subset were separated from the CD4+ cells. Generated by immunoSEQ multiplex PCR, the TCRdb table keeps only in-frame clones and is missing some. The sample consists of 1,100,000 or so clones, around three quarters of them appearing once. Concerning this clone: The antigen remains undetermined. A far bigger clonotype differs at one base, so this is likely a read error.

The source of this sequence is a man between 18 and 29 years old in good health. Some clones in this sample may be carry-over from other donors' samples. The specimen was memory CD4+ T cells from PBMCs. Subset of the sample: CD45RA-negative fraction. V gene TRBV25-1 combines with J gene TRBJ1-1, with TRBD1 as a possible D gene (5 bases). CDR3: CASSSTGNTEAFF. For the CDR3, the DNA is TGTGCCAGCAGTTCTACAGGGAACACTGAAGCTTTCTTT. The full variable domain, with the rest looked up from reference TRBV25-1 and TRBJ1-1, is EADIYQTPRYLVIGTGKKITLECSQTMGHDKMYWYQQDPGMELHLIHYSYGVNSTEKGDLSSESTVSRIRTEHFPLTLESARPSHTSQYLCASSSTGNTEAFFGQGTRLTVV.